The 16 T cell receptor beta chains in this list originate from one sample, sequenced in a study of blood T cell repertoires in COVID-19. Measured with immunoSEQ multiplex PCR; TCRdb has only the in-frame clones, and not every one. The data contain 250,000 to 400,000 clones, approximately 90% of them seen just once; the ten biggest clones take up 1.5% to 2%. The specimen sequenced was peripheral blood. The source is a woman in her 30s with COVID-19, enrolled during active disease.

The chain has TRBV5-5 and TRBJ1-2, with 8 nucleotides matching TRBD1. CDR1 is SGHKS, CDR2 YYEKEE, per germline (reference sequence). CDR3 length equals 15 residues. V shed 1 base and J 8 bases; nucleotides not matched to a gene: 10. CDR3 residues: CASSLWGDRPLGYTF. Written as DNA, the CDR3 is TGTGCCAGCAGCTTGTGGGGGGACAGGCCCCTGGGCTACACCTTC.

This chain links TRBV2 with TRBJ2-2; 8 bases align to TRBD1. The CDR3 runs to 13 residues. With V trimmed by 5 bases and J by 7 bases, 3 bases remained unmatched. Germline CDR1 SNHLY, CDR2 FYNNEI. The CDR3 loop reads CASSPGGYGELFF. Written as DNA, the CDR3 is TGTGCCAGCAGTCCAGGGGGCTACGGGGAGCTGTTTTTT.

Turning to this clone: A junction end diverges from the germline sequence, so it may reflect a read error. The chain uses TRBV9 and TRBJ2-2; D is perhaps TRBD1 (6 bases). There are 14 residues in the CDR3. CDR1 is SGDLS, CDR2 YYNGEE, per germline. The CDR3 DNA follows: TGTGCCAGCAGAGTAGGCAGGGGCACCGGGGAGCTGTTTTTT. It yields the protein CASRVGRGTGELFF.

Notes on this clone: The junction differs from germline at one of its ends, possibly a read error. J is TRBJ2-7 and V is TRBV6-6; the match to TRBD2 covers 7 bases. Germline loops: CDR1 MNHNY, CDR2 SVGAGI (reference sequence). This CDR3 has 13 residues. The CDR3 spells CASSSEPRLAVFF. DNA for the CDR3: TGTGCCAGCAGTTCAGAACCGAGACTAGCCGTCTTCTTC.

This chain uses TRBV19 with TRBJ2-2, with TRBD1 matching over 7 bases. CDR3 size: 16 residues. Per germline, CDR1 LNHDA and CDR2 SQIVND (reference sequence). The V and J ends lost 5 bases and 1 base, in that order; junction bases with no gene match: 7. Here the CDR3 reads CASSVTGTVNTGELFF. CDR3 in DNA: TGTGCCAGTAGTGTCACCGGGACAGTGAACACCGGGGAGCTGTTTTTT.

The gene calls are TRBV24-1 and TRBJ2-1, with a tentative D call TRBD1 (5 bases). Germline CDR1 reads KGHDR; CDR2 reads SFDVKD. CDR3 length equals 16 residues. V lost 5 bases to trimming and J lost 3 bases, with 16 bases between them. CDR3 bases: TGTGCCACCAGTGGGACAAGCAGGGCAAGCTACAATGAGCAGTTCTTC. Its protein is CATSGTSRASYNEQFF.

J is TRBJ2-5 and V is TRBV6-2 or TRBV6-3; no clear D. Per germline, CDR1 MNHEY and CDR2 SVGEGT. This CDR3 spans 16 amino acids. Trimming stripped 6 bases from V and 0 bases from J, with 17 bases between. The CDR3 is CASSPYGSLYQETQYF. CDR3 bases: TGTGCCAGCAGCCCTTACGGGTCCCTGTACCAAGAGACCCAGTACTTC.

This rearrangement joins TRBV6-2 or TRBV6-3 to TRBJ1-1, with 9 bases matching TRBD1. Trimming took 0 bases from V and 4 from J; bases not matched to a gene: 9. The CDR3 contains 17 residues. Germline CDR1 is MNHEY and CDR2 is SVGEGT. The CDR3 loop reads CASSYSLTGGASTEAFF. CDR3 DNA sequence: TGTGCCAGCAGTTACTCCTTGACAGGGGGGGCGAGCACTGAAGCTTTCTTT.

The J gene is TRBJ1-1, the V gene TRBV7-9; TRBD1 is a possible D gene (6 bases). Trimming stripped 3 bases from V and 1 base from J, with 9 bases between. CDR1 and CDR2 (germline): SEHNR, FQNEAQ (reference sequence). The CDR3 runs to 14 residues. In nucleotides, the CDR3 is TGTGCCAGCAGCTTTTGGGACACGAACACTGAAGCTTTCTTT. This codes for CASSFWDTNTEAFF.

The V gene is TRBV28, the J gene TRBJ2-2, with 14 bases matching TRBD2. The germline V gene encodes CDR1 MDHEN and CDR2 SYDVKM. This CDR3 comprises 18 residues. The trim removed 2 bases at V and 5 bases at J, leaving 7 bases unmatched. The CDR3 loop is CASSLMGLAGAGTGELFF. The CDR3 region has the DNA TGTGCCAGCAGTTTAATGGGACTAGCGGGGGCGGGAACCGGGGAGCTGTTTTTT.

The V call is TRBV5-8, the J call TRBJ1-2, with D possibly matching TRBD1 (6 bases). Trimming removed 6 bases at V and 8 bases at J, with 11 bases between. The CDR3 is made up of 11 amino acids. Germline lookup yields CDR1 SGHTS and CDR2 YDEGEE. The CDR3 region is CASTDQGGYTF. The CDR3 region has the DNA TGTGCCAGCACCGATCAGGGGGGCTACACCTTC.

This chain uses TRBV21-1 with TRBJ2-1; the table names TRBD2, a call not compared with the DNA. TRBV21-1 is tagged as a pseudogene. This CDR3 is built from 16 residues. CDR3 loop: CASSKGIAGGYNEQFF. DNA of the CDR3: TGTGCCAGCAGCAAGGGAATAGCGGGGGGCTACAATGAGCAGTTCTTC.

The chain recombines TRBV7-2 with TRBJ1-1; 10 bases line up with TRBD1. V lost 5 bases to trimming and J lost 4 bases; unmatched junction nucleotides: 4. The CDR3 consists of 14 residues. CDR1 SGHTA and CDR2 FQGNSA come from the germline V gene. CDR3 nucleotides: TGTGCCAGCAGCCAGACAGGGGGCTTCACTGAAGCTTTCTTT. It yields the protein CASSQTGGFTEAFF.

This sequence joins TRBV5-4 and TRBJ2-7, with D perhaps TRBD1 (8 bases). The V gene's germline CDR1 is SGHNT and CDR2 YYREEE (reference sequence). The CDR3 contains 15 residues. V was trimmed by 0 bases and J by 7 bases, leaving 17 bases between them. The CDR3 coding sequence is TGTGCCAGCAGCTTGGGTACAGGGGGGGCTCGAGAGCAGTACTTC. This gives the protein CASSLGTGGAREQYF.

The gene calls are TRBV6-5 and TRBJ1-1; D possibly corresponds to TRBD1 (6 bases). This CDR3 has 12 residues. Trimming took off 8 bases at V and 11 bases at J, with 18 bases between the two ends. Germline CDR1 reads MNHEY; CDR2 reads SVGAGI. The CDR3, as DNA: TGTGCCAGCTACGCGGGGGGGCTGGGGGCTTTCTTT. Translated: CASYAGGLGAFF.

The chain recombines TRBV5-1 with TRBJ2-1; D possibly corresponds to TRBD2 (5 bases). The CDR3 runs 13 residues. V was shortened by 1 base and J by 8 bases, with 10 bases between the two germline ends. CDR1 SGHRS and CDR2 YFSETQ come from the germline V gene. The CDR3 here is CASSLWTGYEQFF. CDR3 in DNA: TGCGCCAGCAGCTTGTGGACTGGGTATGAGCAGTTCTTC.